This is a list of T cell receptor beta chains from one sample in a study of T cell changes during pregnancy in multiple sclerosis. Generated by immunoSEQ multiplex PCR, the TCRdb table keeps only in-frame clones and is missing some. This sample carries 55,000 to 70,000 clones, 90% of them seen once, and the ten largest clones take more than 2%. The source material was peripheral blood, sampled in the first trimester of pregnancy. These receptors came from a female donor in good health, enrolled as a control in a pregnancy study. The CDR3 runs from the conserved cysteine through the conserved F or W. The D gene is left open where the match is weak. The size of a clone is reported for some rows only, either as once, few or many, or as a class for expanded clones.

j_call v_call clone_size d_call cdr3_aa cdr3_nt
TRBJ2-7 TRBV18 - TRBD2 CASSPPSSGYYEQYF TGTGCCAGCTCACCTCCCTCTAGCGGTTATTACGAGCAGTACTTC
TRBJ1-5 TRBV19 - - CATGQGFQPQHF TGTGCCACCGGACAAGGGTTTCAGCCCCAGCATTTT
TRBJ1-5 TRBV2 - TRBD1 CASSDTGGVGNQPQHF TGTGCCAGCAGTGATACAGGGGGCGTCGGCAATCAGCCCCAGCATTTT
TRBJ1-3 TRBV5-1 - TRBD1 CASSPWTGGISSGNTIYF TGCGCCAGCAGCCCATGGACAGGGGGCATCTCCTCTGGAAACACCATATATTTT
TRBJ2-3 TRBV30 - - CAWSVRSRDTQYF TGTGCCTGGAGTGTAAGAAGTCGGGATACGCAGTATTTT
TRBJ2-1 TRBV29-1 once - CSVEDWRGPPTNNEQFF TGCAGCGTTGAAGATTGGCGGGGCCCACCCACCAACAATGAGCAGTTCTTC
TRBJ2-3 TRBV7-2 - TRBD2 CASTTLAGEVADTQYF TGTGCCAGCACCACACTAGCGGGAGAAGTTGCAGATACGCAGTATTTT
TRBJ2-1 TRBV19 many - CASSIDNGAYNEQFF TGTGCCAGTAGTATAGATAATGGGGCTTACAATGAGCAGTTCTTC
TRBJ1-1 TRBV13 - - CASSERQNTEAFF TGTGCCAGCAGCGAGAGGCAGAACACTGAAGCTTTCTTT
TRBJ2-1 TRBV2 - - CASSEAGTDPSLF TGTGCCAGCAGTGAAGCAGGAACGGACCCTAGCCTCTTC
TRBJ2-1 TRBV7-9 - - CASSPPRNEQFF TGTGCCAGCAGCCCCCCTCGCAATGAGCAGTTCTTC
TRBJ2-7 TRBV15 - TRBD1 CATSIRWGQGFNEQYF TGTGCCACCAGCATTCGATGGGGACAGGGGTTTAACGAGCAGTACTTC
TRBJ2-5 TRBV6-5 - - CASSYSQGLQQETQYF TGTGCCAGCAGTTACTCCCAGGGACTGCAGCAAGAGACCCAGTACTTC
TRBJ2-1 TRBV6-5 - TRBD2 CASSKTSGRVNEQFF TGTGCCAGCAGTAAGACTAGCGGGAGAGTCAATGAGCAGTTCTTC
TRBJ2-7 TRBV14 - TRBD1 CASSFGQAKYEQYF TGTGCCAGCAGCTTCGGACAGGCTAAATACGAGCAGTACTTC
TRBJ1-2 TRBV6-4 - TRBD1 CASSDSSRTGNYGYTF TGTGCCAGCAGTGACTCCTCTCGGACAGGGAACTATGGCTACACCTTC
TRBJ2-4 TRBV6-1 - TRBD2 CASSEEVAGGLKNIQYF TGTGCCAGCAGTGAAGAGGTAGCGGGGGGCCTAAAAAACATTCAGTACTTC
TRBJ2-7 TRBV6-5 - - CASSYPERGYEQYF TGTGCCAGCAGTTACCCCGAGAGGGGGTACGAGCAGTACTTC
TRBJ2-7 TRBV6-5 - - CASSAPDSYYEQYF TGTGCCAGCAGTGCGCCGGACAGCTACTACGAGCAGTACTTC
TRBJ2-2 TRBV27 once TRBD2 CASSSLRLAGAHTGELFF TGTGCCAGCAGTTCCCTGAGACTAGCGGGAGCGCACACCGGGGAGCTGTTTTTT
TRBJ1-4 TRBV5-1 - - CASRDPGLREKLFF TGCGCCAGCAGAGACCCAGGGCTTAGGGAAAAACTGTTTTTT
TRBJ2-2 TRBV5-4 - - CASSLGGEAGELFF TGTGCCAGCAGCTTGGGAGGTGAGGCCGGGGAGCTGTTTTTT
TRBJ1-1 TRBV6-1 - - CASSEDGGARGNTEAFF TGTGCCAGCAGTGAAGATGGGGGGGCGCGAGGGAACACTGAAGCTTTCTTT
TRBJ2-2 TRBV30 few - CAWSVPDRATGELFF TGTGCCTGGAGTGTACCGGACAGAGCCACCGGGGAGCTGTTTTTT
TRBJ1-1 TRBV6-5 - TRBD1 CASRRQGTEAFF TGTGCCAGCAGACGACAGGGCACTGAAGCTTTCTTT
TRBJ1-4 TRBV7-9 - - CASSLSRGGNEKLFF TGTGCCAGCAGCTTGTCAAGGGGGGGCAATGAAAAACTGTTTTTT
TRBJ1-4 TRBV5-1 once TRBD1 CASSSSPGTGVTHEKLFF TGCGCCAGCAGCTCTAGTCCCGGGACAGGGGTTACTCATGAAAAACTGTTTTTT
TRBJ2-7 TRBV7-9 - - CASSPRDTSYEQYF TGTGCCAGCAGCCCCCGGGACACTTCGTACGAGCAGTACTTC
TRBJ2-7 TRBV4-2 - - CASRASSYEQYF TGTGCCAGCAGGGCCAGCTCCTACGAGCAGTACTTC
TRBJ2-1 TRBV2 - TRBD2 CASRATSGSYNEQFF TGTGCCAGCAGGGCGACTAGCGGCTCCTACAATGAGCAGTTCTTC
TRBJ2-1 TRBV12-5 - TRBD2 CASESPGTSIPNEQFF TGTGCTAGTGAATCCCCCGGGACTAGCATACCCAATGAGCAGTTCTTC
TRBJ1-6 TRBV27 - - CASSSPLRDSPLHF TGTGCCAGCAGTAGTCCCCTGAGGGATTCACCCCTCCACTTT
TRBJ2-7 TRBV4-1 - TRBD2 CASSGRLAENEQYF TGCGCCAGCAGCGGCCGACTAGCAGAAAACGAGCAGTACTTC
TRBJ2-4 TRBV4-1 - - CASSQTTVPRDIQYF TGCGCCAGCAGCCAAACAACGGTACCGAGGGACATTCAGTACTTC
TRBJ1-6 TRBV30 few - CAWSLRRTATNSPLHF TGTGCCTGGAGCCTCCGCCGGACAGCGACAAATTCACCCCTCCACTTT
TRBJ2-3 TRBV28 - - CASSLREGRTDTQYF TGTGCCAGCAGTTTACGGGAAGGACGCACAGATACGCAGTATTTT
TRBJ2-3 TRBV7-9 - - CASSLGGPDTQYF TGTGCCAGCAGCTTAGGGGGGCCGGATACGCAGTATTTT
TRBJ2-7 TRBV11-3 - - CASSLDTRGEQYF TGTGCCAGCAGCTTAGACACCCGGGGGGAGCAGTACTTC
TRBJ1-1 TRBV5-5 - TRBD1 CASSRTGGGAEAFF TGTGCCAGCAGCAGGACAGGGGGTGGAGCTGAAGCTTTCTTT
TRBJ2-1 TRBV14 - TRBD2 CASSQLAGSYNEQFF TGTGCCAGCAGCCAACTAGCGGGGTCCTACAATGAGCAGTTCTTC
TRBJ1-6 TRBV30 few - CAWSVEGYNSPLHF TGTGCCTGGAGTGTGGAGGGCTATAATTCACCCCTCCACTTT
TRBJ2-7 TRBV4-2 - TRBD2 CASSQESGGAYEQYF TGTGCCAGCAGCCAGGAAAGCGGGGGGGCCTACGAGCAGTACTTC